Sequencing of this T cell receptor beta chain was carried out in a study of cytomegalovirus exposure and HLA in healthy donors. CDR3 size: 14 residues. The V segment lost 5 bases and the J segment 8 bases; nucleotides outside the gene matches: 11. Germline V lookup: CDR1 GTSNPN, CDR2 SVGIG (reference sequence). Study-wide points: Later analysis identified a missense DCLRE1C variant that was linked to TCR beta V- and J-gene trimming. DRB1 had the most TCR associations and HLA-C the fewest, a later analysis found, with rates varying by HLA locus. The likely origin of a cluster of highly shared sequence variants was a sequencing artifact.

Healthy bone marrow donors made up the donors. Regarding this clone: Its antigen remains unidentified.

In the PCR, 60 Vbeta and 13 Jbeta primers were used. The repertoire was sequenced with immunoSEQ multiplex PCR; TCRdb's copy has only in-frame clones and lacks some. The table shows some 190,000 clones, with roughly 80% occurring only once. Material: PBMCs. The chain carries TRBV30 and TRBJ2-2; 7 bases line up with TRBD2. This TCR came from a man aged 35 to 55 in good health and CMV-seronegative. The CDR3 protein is CAWGRGPRGGELFF. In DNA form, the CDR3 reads TGTGCCTGGGGGAGGGGTCCCCGGGGAGGGGAGCTGTTTTTT.